The T cell receptor beta chain under discussion was sequenced for a study of STAT5B mutations in CD4+ large granular lymphocyte leukemia. Whole-study findings and limits: Compared with healthy controls (2/35), patient top clones favored TRBV06 (8/27).

To note about this clone: Its antigen is still unknown.

CDR3 length: 17 amino acids. Germline CDR1 reads LNHDA; CDR2 reads SQIVND (reference sequence). Germline trimming cut 3 bases from V and 4 bases from J; bases unmatched to any gene: 9. Measured with immunoSEQ multiplex PCR; TCRdb has only the in-frame clones, and not every one. The sample consists of 1,100 or so clones, 60% to 80% of them appearing once. This chain links TRBV19 with TRBJ2-1; 10 nucleotides agree with TRBD2. The sequence came from an older man with CD4+ T-cell large granular lymphocyte leukemia. What was sequenced was PBMCs. The CDR3 DNA is TGTGCCAGTAGTATGGGTCGACTAGCGGGTATTTACAATGAGCAGTTCTTC. Encoded protein: CASSMGRLAGIYNEQFF.